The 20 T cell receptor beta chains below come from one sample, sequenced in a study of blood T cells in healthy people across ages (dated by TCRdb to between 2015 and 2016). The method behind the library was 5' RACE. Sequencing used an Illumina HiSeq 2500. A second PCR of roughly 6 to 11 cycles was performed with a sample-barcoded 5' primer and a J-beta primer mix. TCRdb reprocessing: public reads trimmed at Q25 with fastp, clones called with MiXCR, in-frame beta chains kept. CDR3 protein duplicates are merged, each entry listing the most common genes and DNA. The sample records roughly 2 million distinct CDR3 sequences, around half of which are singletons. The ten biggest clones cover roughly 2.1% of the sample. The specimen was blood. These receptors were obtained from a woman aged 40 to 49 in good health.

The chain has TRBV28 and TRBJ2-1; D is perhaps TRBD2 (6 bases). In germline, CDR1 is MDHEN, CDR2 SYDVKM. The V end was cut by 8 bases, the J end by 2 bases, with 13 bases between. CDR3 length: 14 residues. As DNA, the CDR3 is TGTGCCAGCGGACTAACCATCCCCTACAATGAGCAGTTCTTC. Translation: CASGLTIPYNEQFF.

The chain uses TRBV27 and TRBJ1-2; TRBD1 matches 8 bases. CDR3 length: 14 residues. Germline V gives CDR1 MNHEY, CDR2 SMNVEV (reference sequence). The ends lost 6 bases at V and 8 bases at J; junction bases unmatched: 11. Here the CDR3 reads CASRDDRGKGGYTF. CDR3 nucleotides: TGTGCCAGCAGAGACGACAGGGGAAAGGGAGGCTACACCTTC.

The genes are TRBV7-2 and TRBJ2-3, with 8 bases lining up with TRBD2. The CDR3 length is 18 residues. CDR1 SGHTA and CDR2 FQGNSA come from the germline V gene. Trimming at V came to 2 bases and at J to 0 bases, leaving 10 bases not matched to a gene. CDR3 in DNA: TGTGCCAGCAGCTTAAGGCGGCTAGCGGGCATGAGCACAGATACGCAGTATTTT. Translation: CASSLRRLAGMSTDTQYF. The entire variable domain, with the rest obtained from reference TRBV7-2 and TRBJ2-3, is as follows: GAGVSQSPSNKVTEKGKDVELRCDPISGHTALYWYRQSLGQGLEFLIYFQGNSAPDKSGLPSDRFSAERTGGSVSTLTIQRTQQEDSAVYLCASSLRRLAGMSTDTQYFGPGTRLTVL.

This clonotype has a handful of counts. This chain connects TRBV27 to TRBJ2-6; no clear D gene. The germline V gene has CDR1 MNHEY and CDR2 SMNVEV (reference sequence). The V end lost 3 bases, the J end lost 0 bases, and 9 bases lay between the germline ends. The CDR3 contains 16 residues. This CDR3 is CASSFRETSGANVLTF. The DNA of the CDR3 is TGTGCCAGCAGTTTTAGAGAAACCTCTGGGGCCAACGTCCTGACTTTC.

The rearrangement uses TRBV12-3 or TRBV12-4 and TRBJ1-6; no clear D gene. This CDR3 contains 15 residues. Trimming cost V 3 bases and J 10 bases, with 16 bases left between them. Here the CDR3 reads CASSFGPRAGSPLHF. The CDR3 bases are TGTGCCAGCAGTTTCGGGCCAAGGGCGGGGTCACCCCTCCACTTT.

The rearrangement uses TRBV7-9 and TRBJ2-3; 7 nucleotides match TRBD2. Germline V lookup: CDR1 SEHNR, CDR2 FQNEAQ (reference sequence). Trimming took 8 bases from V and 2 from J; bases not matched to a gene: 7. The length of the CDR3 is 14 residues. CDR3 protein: CASGFRDYTDTQYF. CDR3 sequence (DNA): TGTGCCAGCGGTTTCCGGGACTACACAGATACGCAGTATTTT.

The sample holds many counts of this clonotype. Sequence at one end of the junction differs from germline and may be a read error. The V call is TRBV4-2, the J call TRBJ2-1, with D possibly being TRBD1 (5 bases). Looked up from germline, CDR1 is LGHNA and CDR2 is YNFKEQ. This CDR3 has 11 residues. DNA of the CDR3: TGCGCCAGCAGCCAAGGGGATGAGCAGTTCTTC. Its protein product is CASSQGDEQFF.

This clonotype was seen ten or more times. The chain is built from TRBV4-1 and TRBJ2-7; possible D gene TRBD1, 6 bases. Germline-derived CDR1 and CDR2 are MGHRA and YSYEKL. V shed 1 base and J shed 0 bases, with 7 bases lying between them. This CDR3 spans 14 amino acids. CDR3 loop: CASSQGQASYEQYF. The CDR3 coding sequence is TGCGCCAGCAGCCAAGGACAGGCCTCCTACGAGCAGTACTTC.

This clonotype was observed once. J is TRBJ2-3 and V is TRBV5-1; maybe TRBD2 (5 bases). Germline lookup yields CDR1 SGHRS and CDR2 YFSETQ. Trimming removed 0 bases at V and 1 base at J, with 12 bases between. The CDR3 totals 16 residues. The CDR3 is CASSLAQRMGTDTQYF. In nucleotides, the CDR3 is TGCGCCAGCAGCTTGGCCCAGCGGATGGGCACAGATACGCAGTATTTT.

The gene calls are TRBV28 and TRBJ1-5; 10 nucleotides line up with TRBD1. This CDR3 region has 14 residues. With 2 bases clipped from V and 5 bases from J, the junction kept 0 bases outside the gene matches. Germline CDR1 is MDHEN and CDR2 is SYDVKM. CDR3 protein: CASSLGTGDQPQHF. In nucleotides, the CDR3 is TGTGCCAGCAGTTTAGGGACAGGGGATCAGCCCCAGCATTTT.

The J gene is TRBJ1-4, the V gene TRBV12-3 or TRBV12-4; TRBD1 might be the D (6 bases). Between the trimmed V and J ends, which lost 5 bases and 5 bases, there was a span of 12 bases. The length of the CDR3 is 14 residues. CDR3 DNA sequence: TGTGCCAGCAGTGTGAGAGGGGGGAATGAAAAACTGTTTTTT. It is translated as CASSVRGGNEKLFF.

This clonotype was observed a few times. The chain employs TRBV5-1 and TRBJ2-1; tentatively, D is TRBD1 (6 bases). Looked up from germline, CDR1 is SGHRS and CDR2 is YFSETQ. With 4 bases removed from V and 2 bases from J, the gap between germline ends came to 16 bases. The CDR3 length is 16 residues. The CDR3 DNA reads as TGCGCCAGCAGCACCCCAGACAGGATTCCCTACAATGAGCAGTTCTTC. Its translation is CASSTPDRIPYNEQFF.

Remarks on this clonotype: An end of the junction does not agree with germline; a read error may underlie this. The CDR3 DNA sequence: TGCAGTACTAGAGATCTGGGCGGCTACGAGCAGTACTTC. This encodes CSTRDLGGYEQYF. The chain links TRBV20-1 to TRBJ2-7, with D maybe TRBD2 (5 bases). This CDR3 region has 13 residues. Looked up from germline, CDR1 is DFQATT and CDR2 is SNEGSKA (reference sequence).

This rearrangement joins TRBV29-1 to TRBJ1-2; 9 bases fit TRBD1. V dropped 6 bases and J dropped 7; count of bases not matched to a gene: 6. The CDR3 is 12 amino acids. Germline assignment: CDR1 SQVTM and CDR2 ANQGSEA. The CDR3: CSVKQGASGYTF. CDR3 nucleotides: TGCAGCGTGAAACAGGGGGCAAGTGGCTACACCTTC.

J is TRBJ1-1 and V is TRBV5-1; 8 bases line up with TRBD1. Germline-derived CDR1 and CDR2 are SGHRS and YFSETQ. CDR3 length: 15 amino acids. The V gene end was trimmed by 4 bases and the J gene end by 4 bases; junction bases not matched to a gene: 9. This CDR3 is CASSGTDRGGTEAFF. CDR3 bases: TGCGCCAGCAGCGGGACCGACAGGGGAGGCACTGAAGCTTTCTTT.

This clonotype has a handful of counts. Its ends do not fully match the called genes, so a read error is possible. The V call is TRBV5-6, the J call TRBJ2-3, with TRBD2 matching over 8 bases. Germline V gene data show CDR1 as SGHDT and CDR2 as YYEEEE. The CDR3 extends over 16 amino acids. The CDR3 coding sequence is TGTGCCAGCAGCTTGCTAAGCGGGGGAAGCACTGATACGCAGTATTTT. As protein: CASSLLSGGSTDTQYF. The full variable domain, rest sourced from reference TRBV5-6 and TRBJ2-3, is DAGVTQSPTHLIKTRGQQVTLRCSPKSGHDTVSWYQQALGQGPQFIFQYYEEEERQRGNFPDRFSGHQFPNYSSELNVNALLLGDSALYLCASSLLSGGSTDTQYFGPGTRLTVL.

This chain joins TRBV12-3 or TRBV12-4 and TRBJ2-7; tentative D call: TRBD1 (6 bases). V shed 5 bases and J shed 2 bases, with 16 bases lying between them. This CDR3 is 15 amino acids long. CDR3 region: CASSIARDTPYEQYF. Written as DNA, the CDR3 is TGTGCCAGCAGTATCGCCCGGGACACCCCCTACGAGCAGTACTTC.

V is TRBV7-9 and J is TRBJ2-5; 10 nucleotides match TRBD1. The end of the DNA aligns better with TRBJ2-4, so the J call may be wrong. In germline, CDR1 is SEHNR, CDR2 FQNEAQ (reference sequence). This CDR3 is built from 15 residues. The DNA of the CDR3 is TGTGCCAGCAGCTCATATCGACAGGGGGCGGACATTCAGTACTTC. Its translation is CASSSYRQGADIQYF.

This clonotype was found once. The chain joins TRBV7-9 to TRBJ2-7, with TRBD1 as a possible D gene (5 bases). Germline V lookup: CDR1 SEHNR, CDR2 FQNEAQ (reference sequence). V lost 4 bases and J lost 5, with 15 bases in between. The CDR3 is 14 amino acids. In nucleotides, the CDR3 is TGTGCCAGCAGCTCCCTAGGACACCCCGACGAGCAGTACTTC. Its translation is CASSSLGHPDEQYF.

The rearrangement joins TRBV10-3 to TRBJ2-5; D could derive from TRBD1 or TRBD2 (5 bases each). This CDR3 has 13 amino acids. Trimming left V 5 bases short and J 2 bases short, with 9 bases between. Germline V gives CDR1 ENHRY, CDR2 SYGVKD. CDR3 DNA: TGTGCCATCAGTTGGGACCAGCAAGAGACCCAGTACTTC. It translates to CAISWDQQETQYF.